The 10 T cell receptor beta chains in this list originate from one sample, sequenced in a study of beta chain features in type 1 diabetes. Investigators reverse transcribed all isolated RNA, so they sequenced expressed TCRB transcripts. Produced via immunoSEQ multiplex PCR; TCRdb's table is partial and in-frame only. The sample holds a few hundred thousand clones, about 16% seen once. The material sequenced was naive CD4+ T cells from blood. These receptors were obtained from a woman between 18 and 29 years old in good health.

This clone was detected only a few times. This chain uses TRBV5-1 with TRBJ1-4; D is possibly TRBD1 (5 bases). The CDR3 is 14 amino acids. Germline CDR1 reads SGHRS; CDR2 reads YFSETQ. V lost 0 bases and J lost 3, with 6 bases in between. The CDR3 loop reads CASSLGQSNEKLFF. CDR3 DNA: TGCGCCAGCAGCTTGGGACAGTCTAATGAAAAACTGTTTTTT.

The V and J genes are TRBV5-6 and TRBJ2-1; maybe TRBD1 (6 bases). Trimming pared 1 base from V and 3 bases from J, leaving 8 bases between. This CDR3 is 14 amino acids long. The germline V gene has CDR1 SGHDT and CDR2 YYEEEE. The CDR3 here is CASSLRGNYNEQFF. Here the CDR3 DNA reads TGTGCCAGCAGCTTGAGGGGGAACTACAATGAGCAGTTCTTC.

This clone was seen a handful of times. CDR3 in amino acids: CAWSVIGGRETQYF. In DNA form, the CDR3 reads TGTGCCTGGAGTGTTATAGGAGGGCGGGAGACCCAGTACTTC. This chain connects TRBV30 to TRBJ2-5, with a weak D call TRBD2 (6 bases). Trimming cost V 0 bases and J 5 bases, with 13 bases left between them. The CDR3 loop spans 14 amino acids. Germline V gene sequence: CDR1 GTSNPN, CDR2 SVGIG (reference sequence).

The V call is TRBV30, the J call TRBJ1-4; 10 nucleotides match TRBD1. Losses at the gene ends were 3 bases for V and 10 bases for J; bases not matched to a gene: 11. This CDR3 contains 15 residues. Germline values: CDR1 GTSNPN, CDR2 SVGIG (reference sequence). CDR3: CAWSRGTGAHAKLFF. CDR3 bases: TGTGCCTGGAGCAGAGGGACAGGGGCCCATGCAAAACTGTTTTTT.

This clone was observed a handful of times. The chain couples TRBV11-1 to TRBJ2-3, with TRBD1 matching over 9 bases. The CDR3 runs 15 residues. CDR1 is SGHAT and CDR2 is FQDESV in the germline V gene (reference sequence). Trimming at V came to 2 bases and at J to 5 bases, leaving 5 bases not matched to a gene. DNA for the CDR3: TGTGCCAGCAGCTTACGGGACAGGGTAATAGATACGCAGTATTTT. Its translation: CASSLRDRVIDTQYF.

This clone was picked up a small number of times. This chain links TRBV7-3 with TRBJ1-1; 8 positions match TRBD1. The CDR3 is made up of 14 amino acids. Trimming removed 4 bases from V and 11 bases from J; junction bases left unmatched: 12. CDR1 and CDR2 from the germline V gene are SGHTA and FQGTGA. The CDR3 DNA sequence: TGTGCCAGCAGCTCCGGGACAGGAGGTTCTTTGGCTTTCTTT. Protein product: CASSSGTGGSLAFF.

This clone was recorded a few times. This chain links TRBV5-4 with TRBJ1-5; D perhaps matches TRBD1 (6 bases). Deletions cut 0 bases from V and 5 bases from J, with 18 bases between. The CDR3 length is 17 residues. Germline CDR1 SGHNT, CDR2 YYREEE (reference sequence). CDR3 nucleotides: TGTGCCAGCAGCTTGGAGCGACAGGCCTGCAGGGATCAGCCCCAGCATTTT. Residues: CASSLERQACRDQPQHF.

This clone was recorded a few times. J is TRBJ2-7 and V is TRBV7-9, with 7 bases that match TRBD1. After removal of 3 bases from V and 7 bases from J, the junction contained 6 bases not matched to a gene. The germline CDR1 and CDR2 sequences are SEHNR and FQNEAQ (reference sequence). The length of the CDR3 is 13 residues. CDR3 in DNA: TGTGCCAGCAGCTTGACAGGGTACGGGGAGCAGTACTTC. The encoded protein is CASSLTGYGEQYF.

The chain is built from TRBV7-8 and TRBJ2-1, with D hard to call. Trimming pared 2 bases from V and 13 bases from J, leaving 18 bases between. CDR3 length: 14 amino acids. Germline lookup yields CDR1 SGHVS and CDR2 FQNEAQ. The CDR3 protein is CASSLSEPGIGQFF. In DNA form, the CDR3 reads TGTGCCAGCAGCTTATCGGAGCCGGGTATTGGACAGTTCTTC.

The CDR3 DNA reads as TGTGCCAGCAGTATCCAGAACACCGGGGAGCTGTTTTTT. Translated: CASSIQNTGELFF. V gene TRBV28 combines with J gene TRBJ2-2; D is undetermined. CDR3 length: 13 amino acids. With 5 bases removed from V and 1 base from J, the gap between germline ends came to 5 bases. Germline CDR1 reads MDHEN; CDR2 reads SYDVKM.